The 6 T cell receptor beta chains in this list originate from one sample, sequenced in a study of CD8 T cells in ankylosing spondylitis. Via MiXCR, TCRdb re-called the 5' RACE reads, giving one row per CDR3 protein. The data show 800,000 to 900,000 distinct CDR3 sequences, with around 11% seen just once and just over 0.5% held by the top ten. Their antigens are not known. Study results and limitations: Characteristic of ankylosing spondylitis blood, it appeared, was a TCR beta motif comprising about eight highly homologous variants.

The sequenced material came from blood, either unsorted or a sorted T cell fraction (not recorded which). The receptors were sampled from a male donor with ankylosing spondylitis.

This clonotype occurred many times. The chain recombines TRBV20-1 with TRBJ1-5, with 7 bases matching TRBD1. J lost 0 bases, V lost 7 bases, and 9 bases had no gene match. CDR1 and CDR2 (germline): DFQATT, SNEGSKA (reference sequence). CDR3 size: 15 residues. CDR3 nucleotide sequence: TGCAGTGGGGTCTCGGGACAGAATAGCAATCAGCCCCAGCATTTT. Translating gives CSGVSGQNSNQPQHF.

V gene TRBV20-1 combines with J gene TRBJ1-6; TRBD1 might be the D (5 bases). Trimming took 0 bases from V and 10 from J, leaving 13 bases between them. The CDR3 sequence is 14 residues long. CDR1 is DFQATT and CDR2 is SNEGSKA in the germline V gene (reference sequence). CDR3 coding DNA: TGCAGTGCTAGAGATCTGCAGGGCGGGTCACCCCTCCACTTT. It is translated as CSARDLQGGSPLHF.

This chain connects TRBV10-3 to TRBJ2-5; 8 nucleotides align to TRBD1. The trim removed 10 bases at V and 2 bases at J, leaving 9 bases unmatched. CDR1 and CDR2 (germline): ENHRY, SYGVKD. The CDR3 loop spans 14 amino acids. The CDR3 loop reads CATGRQGLQETQYF. CDR3 nucleotides: TGTGCCACCGGGAGACAGGGGCTTCAAGAGACCCAGTACTTC.

This chain connects TRBV7-3 to TRBJ2-5; perhaps TRBD2 as D (5 bases). The CDR3 sequence is 15 residues long. The germline V and J ends were trimmed by 5 bases and 1 base, with 14 bases remaining between them. Per germline, CDR1 SGHTA and CDR2 FQGTGA. CDR3 loop: CASSREGPPQETQYF. The CDR3, as DNA: TGTGCCAGCAGCCGCGAGGGCCCCCCCCAAGAGACCCAGTACTTC.

The genes are TRBV7-9 and TRBJ2-3; weak D call: TRBD1 (6 bases). CDR3 length equals 14 residues. Per germline, CDR1 SEHNR and CDR2 FQNEAQ (reference sequence). Trimming removed 4 bases at V and 2 bases at J, with 10 bases between. This chain's CDR3 is CASSWRQATDTQYF. The CDR3 nucleotides are TGTGCCAGCAGCTGGAGACAGGCCACAGATACGCAGTATTTT.

This chain uses TRBV4-2 with TRBJ2-1; the D is unclear. The CDR3 totals 15 residues. Germline CDR1 is LGHNA and CDR2 is YNFKEQ. V was pared by 4 bases and J by 4 bases, with 14 bases between. This CDR3 reads CASSRERRPYNEQFF. CDR3 nucleotide sequence: TGTGCCAGCAGCCGAGAGAGAAGGCCATACAATGAGCAGTTCTTC.